This is a list of T cell receptor beta chains from one sample in a study of cytomegalovirus exposure and HLA in healthy donors. Method: immunoSEQ multiplex PCR; TCRdb's copy keeps in-frame clones and lacks some. The listing records tens of thousands of clones. The specimen was PBMCs. The origin of the receptors is a human donor in good health. Both conserved end residues are part of each CDR3. D genes are given only for firm matches.

D gene: TRBD1; V gene: TRBV4-2; J gene: TRBJ2-3; CDR3 protein: CASGSGTGNTDTQYF; CDR3 DNA: TGTGCCAGCGGCTCCGGGACAGGGAACACAGATACGCAGTATTTT
D gene: TRBD1; V gene: TRBV9; J gene: TRBJ1-1; CDR3 protein: CASSVMSGTANTEAFF; CDR3 DNA: TGTGCCAGCAGCGTAATGTCCGGGACAGCTAACACTGAAGCTTTCTTT
D gene: .; V gene: TRBV30; J gene: TRBJ2-1; CDR3 protein: CAWAHRGRGDEQFF; CDR3 DNA: TGTGCCTGGGCGCATAGGGGGAGGGGGGATGAGCAGTTCTTC
D gene: TRBD2; V gene: TRBV27; J gene: TRBJ2-5; CDR3 protein: CASSLTSGGRETQYF; CDR3 DNA: TGTGCCAGCAGCCTGACTAGCGGGGGTAGGGAGACCCAGTACTTC
D gene: .; V gene: TRBV7-2; J gene: TRBJ1-1; CDR3 protein: CASRLNRLEDFF; CDR3 DNA: TGTGCCAGCAGATTAAACAGGCTTGAAGATTTCTTT
D gene: .; V gene: TRBV6-1; J gene: TRBJ2-1; CDR3 protein: CASSGRGNEQFF; CDR3 DNA: TGTGCCAGCAGTGGGAGAGGCAATGAGCAGTTCTTC
D gene: TRBD1; V gene: TRBV15; J gene: TRBJ2-5; CDR3 protein: CATSSDRTGKETQYF; CDR3 DNA: TGTGCCACCAGCAGCGATAGGACAGGGAAAGAGACCCAGTACTTC
D gene: .; V gene: TRBV4-1; J gene: TRBJ2-7; CDR3 protein: CASSQDSAVSYEQYF; CDR3 DNA: TGCGCCAGCAGCCAAGATAGCGCCGTGTCCTACGAGCAGTACTTC
D gene: .; V gene: TRBV28; J gene: TRBJ2-2; CDR3 protein: CASKGGTGELFF; CDR3 DNA: TGTGCCTCCAAAGGGGGCACCGGGGAGCTGTTTTTT
D gene: TRBD1; V gene: TRBV19; J gene: TRBJ2-7; CDR3 protein: CASRDRGVYEQYF; CDR3 DNA: TGTGCCAGTAGGGACAGGGGAGTTTACGAGCAGTACTTC
D gene: .; V gene: TRBV30; J gene: TRBJ2-6; CDR3 protein: CAWTGRGANVLTF; CDR3 DNA: TGTGCCTGGACGGGAAGGGGGGCCAACGTCCTGACTTTC
D gene: .; V gene: TRBV30; J gene: TRBJ1-1; CDR3 protein: CAWSAGANTEAFF; CDR3 DNA: TGTGCCTGGAGCGCGGGGGCAAACACTGAAGCTTTCTTT
D gene: .; V gene: TRBV5-5; J gene: TRBJ2-7; CDR3 protein: CASSSGPGYEQYF; CDR3 DNA: TGTGCCAGCAGCTCGGGCCCGGGGTACGAGCAGTACTTC
D gene: .; V gene: TRBV21-1; J gene: TRBJ1-1; CDR3 protein: CASSPRQGEDTEAFF; CDR3 DNA: TGTGCCAGCAGCCCCCGACAGGGGGAGGACACTGAAGCTTTCTTT
D gene: .; V gene: TRBV9; J gene: TRBJ2-3; CDR3 protein: CASSVAGGVDTQYF; CDR3 DNA: TGTGCCAGCAGCGTAGCGGGGGGCGTAGATACGCAGTATTTT
D gene: .; V gene: TRBV4-1; J gene: TRBJ1-1; CDR3 protein: CASSQDPGTGNTEAFF; CDR3 DNA: TGCGCCAGCAGCCAAGATCCCGGAACAGGGAACACTGAAGCTTTCTTT
D gene: .; V gene: TRBV19; J gene: TRBJ1-1; CDR3 protein: CASSRYINTEAFF; CDR3 DNA: TGTGCCAGTAGTAGGTACATCAACACTGAAGCTTTCTTT